This is a list of T cell receptor beta chains from one sample in a study of blood T cells in healthy people across ages. One entry per CDR3 protein results from TCRdb running MiXCR on the 5' RACE reads. The data show around 800,000 distinct CDR3 sequences, more than 40% seen once. Sample: blood. The origin of the receptors is a man between 60 and 75 years old in good health. CDR3s include the opening cysteine and the closing phenylalanine or tryptophan. The D gene is left open where the match is weak. Rows give clone size only sometimes, using once, few, many, or a class for an expanded clone.

.	TRBV5-6	TRBJ2-5	TRBD2	CASMHRGGTQETQYF	TGTGCCAGCATGCACCGGGGGGGGACTCAAGAGACCCAGTACTTC
many	TRBV30	TRBJ2-4	.	CAWSVQAVNIQYF	TGTGCCTGGAGTGTACAGGCGGTCAACATTCAGTACTTC
.	TRBV29-1	TRBJ1-1	.	CSDGVNTEAFF	TGCAGCGATGGAGTGAACACTGAAGCTTTCTTT
once	TRBV20-1	TRBJ2-1	.	CSARDLGMGSGNEQFF	TGCAGTGCTAGAGATCTAGGGATGGGCTCGGGCAATGAGCAGTTCTTC
.	TRBV28	TRBJ2-7	.	CASGLRGYEQYF	TGTGCCAGCGGTTTGAGGGGCTACGAGCAGTACTTC
many	TRBV7-9	TRBJ2-7	.	CASSPEYEQYF	TGTGCCAGCAGCCCCGAATACGAGCAGTACTTC
.	TRBV5-6	TRBJ2-7	.	CASSLTRGLRYEQYF	TGTGCCAGCAGCTTGACTCGGGGTCTGAGGTACGAGCAGTACTTC
.	TRBV20-1	TRBJ2-1	.	CSARSVGLGLNEQFF	TGCAGTGCTAGGTCGGTGGGCCTGGGATTAAATGAGCAGTTCTTC
few	TRBV5-1	TRBJ2-1	.	CASSLARSSYNEQFF	TGCGCCAGCAGCTTGGCAAGGAGCTCCTACAATGAGCAGTTCTTC
.	TRBV20-1	TRBJ1-5	.	CSARRVYNQPQHF	TGCAGTGCTCGCAGGGTGTACAATCAGCCCCAGCATTTT
.	TRBV9	TRBJ2-1	.	CASSVTAGSYNEQFF	TGTGCCAGCAGCGTAACAGCCGGATCCTACAATGAGCAGTTCTTC
few	TRBV10-3	TRBJ2-7	TRBD1	CAISAQGRGYEQYF	TGTGCCATCAGTGCCCAGGGCAGGGGGTACGAGCAGTACTTC
few	TRBV5-5	TRBJ1-3	TRBD1	CASSAGQGAAGNTIYF	TGTGCCAGCAGCGCGGGACAGGGGGCGGCCGGAAACACCATATATTTT
.	TRBV5-1	TRBJ2-5	.	CASSDGRLRGETQYF	TGCGCCAGCAGCGACGGACGGCTTCGGGGGGAGACCCAGTACTTC
.	TRBV2	TRBJ2-5	.	CASSDNGQETQYF	TGTGCCAGCAGTGATAACGGCCAAGAGACCCAGTACTTC
.	TRBV20-1	TRBJ2-5	TRBD2	CSARDPLSGGFQETQYF	TGCAGTGCTAGAGATCCTCTTAGCGGGGGGTTTCAAGAGACCCAGTACTTC
.	TRBV27	TRBJ1-2	.	CASSLRSGGGYTF	TGTGCCAGCAGTTTAAGATCGGGTGGCGGCTACACCTTC
.	TRBV2	TRBJ1-5	TRBD1	CASRTTTTGSGQPQHF	TGTGCCAGCAGAACTACTACGACAGGGTCGGGTCAGCCCCAGCATTTT